The entry that follows covers one TCR beta chain sequence. Its specificity is not known. This entry comes from a study of hypomethylating agent response in myelodysplastic syndrome. Study-wide background: Donors were myelodysplastic syndrome patients: 2 female, 10 or so male. Study observations and caveats: More novel clonotypes appeared in responders; more contracted clonotypes appeared in non-responders after treatment.

This CDR3 has 15 residues. CDR1 is LNHDA and CDR2 is SQIVND in the germline V gene (reference sequence). Deletions cut 3 bases from V and 1 base from J, with 12 bases between. No T-cell subset sorting was done; bone marrow was analyzed in bulk. Measured with immunoSEQ multiplex PCR; TCRdb has only the in-frame clones, and not every one. The table includes 800 to 1,000 clones, around 83% detected once. The chain is built from TRBV19 and TRBJ1-1; D possibly corresponds to TRBD1 (6 bases). Source: bone marrow, taken before or after starting hypomethylating agent treatment for myelodysplastic syndrome (not recorded which). This TCR came from a human donor with myelodysplastic syndrome. CDR3 loop: CASSIGGAGNTEAFF. In DNA form, the CDR3 reads TGTGCCAGTAGTATTGGGGGGGCTGGGAACACTGAAGCTTTCTTT.